This T cell receptor beta chain derives from a study of memory CD4+ T cells and cytomegalovirus serostatus. Study details: Of the healthy Belgian adults, fewer than 10 were CMV seropositive and about two dozen seronegative.

The sort gate was single viable CD3+CD4+CD8-CD45RO+ cells for memory CD4+ T cells. Libraries were prepared by immunoSEQ multiplex PCR; TCRdb keeps only in-frame clonotypes and omits some of them. The data contain 25,000 to 30,000 clones, over 70% of them seen just once; the ten biggest clones take up around 1%. Sequencing used memory CD4+ T cells from blood. The clonotype originates from an adult in good health and CMV-seronegative.

In nucleotides, the CDR3 is TGCGCCAGCAGCCAAGTTGATCAGCCCCAGCATTTT. Translated: CASSQVDQPQHF. The chain couples TRBV4-1 to TRBJ1-5, with D unclear. The germline V and J ends were trimmed by 1 base and 5 bases, with 3 bases remaining between them. The CDR3 length is 12 residues. CDR1 and CDR2 (germline): MGHRA, YSYEKL.